This T cell receptor beta chain was sequenced during a study of blood T cells in healthy people across ages. A J-beta primer mix and a sample-barcoded 5' primer were used in a second PCR of roughly 6 to 11 cycles. With 12 random nucleotides, a template-switch adaptor tagged each individual cDNA molecule. TCRdb independently ran MiXCR on the 5' RACE reads; one entry per CDR3 protein. The table shows around 990,000 distinct CDR3 sequences, with around two fifths occurring only once. This CDR3 region has 15 residues. Germline CDR1 is SGHTA and CDR2 is FQGNSA. V dropped 2 bases and J dropped 2 bases, with 10 bases sitting between them. To note about this clonotype: The antigen remains unidentified.

Study-wide results and limits: Across the age range, TCR beta diversity per million T cells fell in a roughly linear way. Estimates of diversity drawn from one million T cells were considered underestimates.

The chain recombines TRBV7-2 with TRBJ2-4; no reliable D call. The TCR comes from a man aged 18 to 29 in good health. The source material was blood. The CDR3 reads CASSLRVGPKNIQYF. The CDR3 DNA reads as TGTGCCAGCAGCTTAAGGGTCGGCCCCAAAAACATTCAGTACTTC.